The 8 T cell receptor beta chains presented below share a single source sample, sequenced in a study of blood T cell repertoires in COVID-19. The table came from immunoSEQ multiplex PCR; TCRdb's copy has only in-frame clones and leaves some out. The sample includes some 150,000 clones, about 79% seen only once; the top ten take approximately 2.9%. Sequencing was done on a sample of peripheral blood. The receptors stem from a woman older than 75 with acute or convalescent COVID-19.

The rearrangement joins TRBV9 to TRBJ1-3; D perhaps matches TRBD1 (5 bases). Trimming removed 2 bases at V and 4 bases at J, with 16 bases between. The CDR3 is 16 residues long. Germline CDR1 is SGDLS and CDR2 is YYNGEE. This chain's CDR3 is CASSVAGPKAGNTIYF. The DNA for the CDR3 is TGTGCCAGCAGCGTCGCGGGGCCCAAGGCGGGAAACACCATATATTTT.

The V and J genes are TRBV7-2 and TRBJ1-2; 8 bases line up with TRBD1. This CDR3 contains 14 residues. Germline CDR1 reads SGHTA; CDR2 reads FQGNSA. Trimming removed 3 bases from V and 4 bases from J; junction bases left unmatched: 4. CDR3: CASSLTGEGYGYTF. The CDR3 coding sequence is TGTGCCAGCAGCTTGACAGGGGAGGGCTATGGCTACACCTTC. Complete variable domain (other parts from reference TRBV7-2 and TRBJ1-2): GAGVSQSPSNKVTEKGKDVELRCDPISGHTALYWYRQSLGQGLEFLIYFQGNSAPDKSGLPSDRFSAERTGGSVSTLTIQRTQQEDSAVYLCASSLTGEGYGYTFGSGTRLTVV.

This rearrangement joins TRBV7-2 to TRBJ1-5, with 9 bases fitting TRBD1. The ends lost 1 base at V and 3 bases at J; junction bases unmatched: 1. CDR1 is SGHTA and CDR2 is FQGNSA in the germline V gene. This CDR3 contains 15 residues. The CDR3 nucleotides read TGTGCCAGCAGCTTAGACAGGGGGCTCAATCAGCCCCAGCATTTT. Its translation is CASSLDRGLNQPQHF. Based on the CDR3 plus reference TRBV7-2 and TRBJ1-5, the full variable domain is GAGVSQSPSNKVTEKGKDVELRCDPISGHTALYWYRQSLGQGLEFLIYFQGNSAPDKSGLPSDRFSAERTGGSVSTLTIQRTQQEDSAVYLCASSLDRGLNQPQHFGDGTRLSIL.

The J gene is TRBJ2-2, the V gene TRBV6-4; TRBD2 aligns across 8 bases. The CDR3 is 15 residues long. Unmatched junction bases numbered 3, after V lost 2 bases and J lost 4 bases. Germline V gives CDR1 MRHNA, CDR2 SNTAGT. The CDR3 region is CASSDESGGTGELFF. DNA of the CDR3: TGTGCCAGCAGTGACGAAAGCGGGGGCACCGGGGAGCTGTTTTTT.

The gene calls are TRBV29-1 and TRBJ1-2, with D unresolved. The CDR3 covers 15 residues. The germline CDR1 and CDR2 sequences are SQVTM and ANQGSEA. V shed 0 bases and J shed 2 bases, with 13 bases lying between them. The CDR3: CSVEDPRGLNYGYTF. The CDR3 DNA is TGCAGCGTTGAAGATCCACGAGGCCTGAACTATGGCTACACCTTC.

The gene calls are TRBV7-2 and TRBJ1-1; D may be TRBD1 (6 bases). This CDR3 has 14 residues. CDR1 is SGHTA and CDR2 is FQGNSA in the germline V gene. V was cut by 5 bases and J by 4 bases, with 14 bases left in between. The CDR3 region is CASSPGVLATEAFF. The CDR3 DNA follows: TGTGCCAGCAGCCCAGGGGTGTTGGCCACTGAAGCTTTCTTT.

The J gene is TRBJ2-2, the V gene TRBV20-1; tentatively, D is TRBD2 (7 bases). V lost 3 bases, J lost 2 bases, and 16 bases lay in between. This CDR3 spans 16 amino acids. From germline, CDR1 is DFQATT and CDR2 SNEGSKA (reference sequence). The chain's CDR3 is CSASGFGGANTGELFF. In nucleotides, the CDR3 is TGCAGTGCTAGTGGGTTTGGGGGGGCAAACACCGGGGAGCTGTTTTTT.

V usage is TRBV21-1 and J usage is TRBJ2-7; TRBD2, the table's D call, lacks a check against the DNA. TRBV21-1 is classified as a pseudogene. The CDR3 has 17 residues. CDR3 DNA: TGTGCCAGCAGCAAGTCTCAACGGGGGAATCCTGTCTACGAGCAGTACTTC. It translates to CASSKSQRGNPVYEQYF.